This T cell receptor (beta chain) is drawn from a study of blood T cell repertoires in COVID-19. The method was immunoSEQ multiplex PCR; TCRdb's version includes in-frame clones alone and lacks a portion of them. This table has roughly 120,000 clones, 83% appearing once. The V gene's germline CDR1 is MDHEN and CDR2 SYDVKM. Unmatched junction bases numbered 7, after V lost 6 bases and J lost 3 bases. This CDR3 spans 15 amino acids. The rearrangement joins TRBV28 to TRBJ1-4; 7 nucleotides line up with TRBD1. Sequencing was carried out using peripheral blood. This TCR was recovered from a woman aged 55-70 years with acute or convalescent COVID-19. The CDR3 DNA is TGTGCCAGCAGGCCCCCCGGGACAGCTAATGAAAAACTGTTTTTT. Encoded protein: CASRPPGTANEKLFF.